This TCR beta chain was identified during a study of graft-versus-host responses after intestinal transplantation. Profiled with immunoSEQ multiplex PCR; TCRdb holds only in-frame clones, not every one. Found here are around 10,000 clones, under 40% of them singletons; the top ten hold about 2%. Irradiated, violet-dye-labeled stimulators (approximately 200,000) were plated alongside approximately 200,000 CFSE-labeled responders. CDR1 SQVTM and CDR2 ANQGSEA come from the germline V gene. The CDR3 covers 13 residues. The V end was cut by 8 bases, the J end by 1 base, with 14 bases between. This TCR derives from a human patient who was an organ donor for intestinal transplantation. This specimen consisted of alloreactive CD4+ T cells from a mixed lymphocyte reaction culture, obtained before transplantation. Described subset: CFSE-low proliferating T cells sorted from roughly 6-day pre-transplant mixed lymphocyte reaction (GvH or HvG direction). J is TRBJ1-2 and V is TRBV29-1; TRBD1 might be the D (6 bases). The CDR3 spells CSIRVGGNYGYTF. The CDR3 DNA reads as TGCAGCATAAGGGTAGGGGGTAACTATGGCTACACCTTC.